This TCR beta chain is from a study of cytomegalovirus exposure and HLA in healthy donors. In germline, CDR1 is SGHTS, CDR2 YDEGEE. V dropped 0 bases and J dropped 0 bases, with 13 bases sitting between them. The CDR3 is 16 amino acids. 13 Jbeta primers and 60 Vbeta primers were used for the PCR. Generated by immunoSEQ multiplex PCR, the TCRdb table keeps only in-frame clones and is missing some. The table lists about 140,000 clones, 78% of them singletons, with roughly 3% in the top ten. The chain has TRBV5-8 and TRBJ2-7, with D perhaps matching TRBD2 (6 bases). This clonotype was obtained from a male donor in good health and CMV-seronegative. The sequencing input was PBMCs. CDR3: CASSLGQAGSSYEQYF. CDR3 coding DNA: TGTGCCAGCAGCTTGGGTCAGGCGGGGAGCTCCTACGAGCAGTACTTC.